The rows below give T cell receptor beta chains drawn from one sample of a study of blood T cell repertoires in COVID-19. Using immunoSEQ multiplex PCR, the repertoire was profiled, and TCRdb retains in-frame clones only, with some absent. The sample shows about 140,000 clones, just under 90% of them seen only once. The material sequenced was peripheral blood. The receptors derive from a woman in her thirties or forties with acute or convalescent COVID-19. The conserved cysteine and the conserved F or W are not part of the CDR3 here.

ASSEQVSPGTEAF	TRBJ1-1	TRBV6-1	13
ASSQGTGTHEQY	TRBJ2-7	TRBV3-1/TRBV3-2	12
ASSPRDRVHGYT	TRBJ1-2	TRBV7-9	12
ASRATGGNGYT	TRBJ1-2	TRBV2	11
ASSQGGGDEQF	TRBJ2-1	TRBV3-1/TRBV3-2	11
ASSLGGQSYEQY	TRBJ2-7	TRBV7-2	12
ASISGTGNDYGYT	TRBJ1-2	TRBV6-5	13
ASSPSGSSYEQY	TRBJ2-7	TRBV9	12
ASRPNLGQGAAEH	TRBJ1-5	TRBV2	13
ASSLEGEEQY	TRBJ2-7	TRBV7-9	10
ASSLEGFSLEQY	TRBJ2-7	TRBV5-1	12
ASSLDRNNEKLF	TRBJ1-4	TRBV3-1/TRBV3-2	12
ASSLGSEQAF	TRBJ1-1	TRBV13	10
ASSQGGGGTETQY	TRBJ2-5	TRBV4-3	13
ASSQASGSETQY	TRBJ2-5	TRBV3-1/TRBV3-2	12
ASSLGAPGGDYGYT	TRBJ1-2	TRBV5-5	14
ASSLGTNNYGYT	TRBJ1-2	TRBV7-2	12
ASSMRWDTF	TRBJ1-4	TRBV19	9
ASTTPLDIYGYT	TRBJ1-2	TRBV5-6	12
ASRRGGTSDTGELF	TRBJ2-2	TRBV19	14
ASSPRRQYSNQPQH	TRBJ1-5	TRBV28	14
ASGIAGPEYEQY	TRBJ2-7	TRBV3-1/TRBV3-2	12
ASSYQNRANNEQY	TRBJ2-7	TRBV6-5	13
ASSPQNRHYGYT	TRBJ1-2	TRBV18	12
ASSLDGTGVNEKLF	TRBJ1-4	TRBV5-6	14